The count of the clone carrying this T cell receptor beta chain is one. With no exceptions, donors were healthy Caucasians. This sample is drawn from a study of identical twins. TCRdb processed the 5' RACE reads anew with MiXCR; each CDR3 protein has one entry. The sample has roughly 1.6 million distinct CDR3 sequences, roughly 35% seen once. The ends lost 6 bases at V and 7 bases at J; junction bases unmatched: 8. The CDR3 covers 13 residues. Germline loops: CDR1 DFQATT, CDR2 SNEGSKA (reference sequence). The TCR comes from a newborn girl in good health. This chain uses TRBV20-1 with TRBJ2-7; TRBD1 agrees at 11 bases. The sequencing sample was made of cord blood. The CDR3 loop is CSAPDRGRGEQYF. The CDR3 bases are TGCAGTGCCCCGGACAGGGGGCGCGGTGAGCAGTACTTC.